These 28 T cell receptor beta chains were all obtained from the same sample, sequenced in a study of T-cell memory formation after mild COVID-19. A single record per CDR3 protein comes from TCRdb applying MiXCR to the 5' RACE reads. The sample has 450,000 to 650,000 distinct CDR3 sequences; around 21% are singletons. The sequenced material came from PBMCs or a T cell subset sorted from them (not recorded which). These TCRs come from an adult woman who had mild COVID-19 (a few samples of this study predate the infection). Cell type and time point are not known.

V and J are TRBV4-2 and TRBJ2-5; a possible D gene is TRBD1 (5 bases). Germline CDR1 is LGHNA and CDR2 is YNFKEQ. The length of the CDR3 is 14 residues. The V gene lost 3 bases and the J gene lost 5 bases, with 13 bases spanning the gap. The CDR3 loop reads CASSHRSKGETQYF. Written as DNA, the CDR3 is TGTGCCAGCAGCCATCGGTCTAAGGGGGAGACCCAGTACTTC.

The chain has TRBV10-3 and TRBJ2-3; D remains ambiguous. V lost 0 bases, J lost 2 bases, and 3 bases lay in between. The CDR3 is made up of 13 amino acids. The germline V gene encodes CDR1 ENHRY and CDR2 SYGVKD. The CDR3: CAISESDTDTQYF. The CDR3 DNA reads as TGTGCCATCAGTGAGTCGGACACAGATACGCAGTATTTT.

V is TRBV5-1 and J is TRBJ2-7; TRBD2 aligns across 13 bases. Looked up from germline, CDR1 is SGHRS and CDR2 is YFSETQ. V was pared by 1 base and J by 1 base, with 2 bases of the junction left unmatched. This CDR3 is 16 amino acids long. CDR3 sequence reads: CASSLTSGRASYEQYF. CDR3 DNA sequence: TGCGCCAGCAGCTTGACTAGCGGGAGGGCTTCCTACGAGCAGTACTTC. Full variable domain (rest looked up from reference TRBV5-1 and TRBJ2-7): KAGVTQTPRYLIKTRGQQVTLSCSPISGHRSVSWYQQTPGQGLQFLFEYFSETQRNKGNFPGRFSGRQFSNSRSEMNVSTLELGDSALYLCASSLTSGRASYEQYFGPGTRLTVT.

The rearrangement uses TRBV15 and TRBJ2-2; 8 nucleotides agree with TRBD2. The trim removed 1 base at V and 2 bases at J, leaving 3 bases unmatched. The CDR3 runs 16 residues. Germline V gene sequence: CDR1 LNHNV, CDR2 YYDKDF (reference sequence). The CDR3 spells CATSRGLALNTGELFF. CDR3 sequence (DNA): TGTGCCACCAGCAGAGGACTAGCGCTCAACACCGGGGAGCTGTTTTTT.

The CDR3 DNA sequence: TGTGCCAGCAGCGAACCCGAGGGCAATGAGCAGTTCTTC. Its protein is CASSEPEGNEQFF. This chain joins TRBV7-9 and TRBJ2-1, with D possibly matching TRBD2 (5 bases). Trimming removed 5 bases at V and 6 bases at J, with 11 bases between. The CDR3 has 13 amino acids. CDR1 is SEHNR, CDR2 FQNEAQ, per germline (reference sequence).

This clonotype was seen only a few times. The chain uses TRBV3-1 and TRBJ1-1, with D perhaps matching TRBD1 (6 bases). V lost 3 bases to trimming and J lost 1 base, with 15 bases between them. This CDR3 is 16 amino acids long. Per germline, CDR1 LGHDT and CDR2 YNNKEL (reference sequence). The chain's CDR3 is CASSQPTDSSNTEAFF. DNA of the CDR3: TGTGCCAGCAGCCAGCCGACGGACAGTTCGAACACTGAAGCTTTCTTT. The full variable domain, its missing parts supplied by reference TRBV3-1 and TRBJ1-1, is DTAVSQTPKYLVTQMGNDKSIKCEQNLGHDTMYWYKQDSKKFLKIMFSYNNKELIINETVPNRFSPKSPDKAHLNLHINSLELGDSAVYFCASSQPTDSSNTEAFFGQGTRLTVV.

This clonotype has more than one count but fewer than ten. This chain uses TRBV11-2 with TRBJ2-3; unclear D gene. The germline gives CDR1 SGHAT, CDR2 FQNNGV. This CDR3 contains 13 residues. Trimming shortened V by 5 bases and J by 5 bases, and 11 bases separated the two germline ends. In nucleotides, the CDR3 is TGTGCCAGCAGCCTCTCATTCCAAGATACGCAGTATTTT. Residues: CASSLSFQDTQYF. Together with reference TRBV11-2 and TRBJ2-3, the CDR3 gives the full variable domain: EAGVAQSPRYKIIEKRQSVAFWCNPISGHATLYWYQQILGQGPKLLIQFQNNGVVDDSQLPKDRFSAERLKGVDSTLKIQPAKLEDSAVYLCASSLSFQDTQYFGPGTRLTVL.

This CDR3 reads CASSDRTGSMFF. The CDR3 DNA follows: TGTGCCAGCAGTGATCGGACAGGGTCGATGTTTTTT. This chain connects TRBV25-1 to TRBJ2-2; 8 bases align to TRBD1. This CDR3 spans 12 amino acids. The germline gives CDR1 MGHDK, CDR2 SYGVNS. After removal of 3 bases from V and 15 bases from J, the junction contained 6 bases not matched to a gene. Based on the CDR3 plus reference TRBV25-1 and TRBJ2-2, the full variable domain is EADIYQTPRYLVIGTGKKITLECSQTMGHDKMYWYQQDPGMELHLIHYSYGVNSTEKGDLSSESTVSRIRTEHFPLTLESARPSHTSQYLCASSDRTGSMFFGEGSRLTVL.

This chain uses TRBV4-3 with TRBJ2-2; 16 bases agree with TRBD2. This CDR3 is built from 18 residues. Unmatched junction bases numbered 4, after V lost 4 bases and J lost 2 bases. From germline, CDR1 is LGHNA and CDR2 YSLEER. CDR3 residues: CASSPGTSGRVNTGELFF. The CDR3 DNA reads as TGCGCCAGCAGCCCCGGGACTAGCGGGAGGGTTAACACCGGGGAGCTGTTTTTT.

This clonotype was detected only a few times. The gene calls are TRBV14 and TRBJ1-4; 8 nucleotides match TRBD1. V shed 1 base, J shed 7 bases, and the junction held 2 bases outside the gene matches. The CDR3 spans 14 residues. From germline, CDR1 is SGHDN and CDR2 FVKESK. CDR3 nucleotides: TGTGCCAGCAGCCAAGGAGGGACAGGTGAAAAACTGTTTTTT. This encodes CASSQGGTGEKLFF.

This chain links TRBV12-3 or TRBV12-4 with TRBJ2-7; a weak D match, TRBD2 (6 bases). Trimming stripped 5 bases from V and 4 bases from J, with 12 bases between. This CDR3 is built from 13 residues. As DNA, the CDR3 is TGTGCCAGCAGTCCCCGGGAGACTTACGAGCAGTACTTC. As protein: CASSPRETYEQYF.

This chain joins TRBV6-5 and TRBJ2-5; D unresolved. V was shortened by 0 bases and J by 1 base, with 12 bases between the two germline ends. Germline loops: CDR1 MNHEY, CDR2 SVGAGI. The CDR3 is 16 residues long. The CDR3 here is CASSYSIPGSQETQYF. The CDR3 DNA follows: TGTGCCAGCAGTTACTCGATCCCTGGGTCCCAAGAGACCCAGTACTTC.

V usage is TRBV6-5 and J usage is TRBJ2-5; TRBD1 aligns across 9 bases. CDR3 length: 18 amino acids. V trimming: 7 bases; J trimming: 5 bases; junction bases outside the gene matches: 20. From germline, CDR1 is MNHEY and CDR2 SVGAGI. This CDR3 is CASTIAPPLTGGGETQYF. For the CDR3, the DNA is TGTGCCAGCACTATCGCCCCGCCGCTTACAGGGGGCGGGGAGACCCAGTACTTC.

V is TRBV7-3 and J is TRBJ2-7; D possibly uses TRBD1 or TRBD2 (5 bases each). Germline V gene lookup returns CDR1 SGHTA and CDR2 FQGTGA. The CDR3 contains 14 residues. V lost 1 base, J lost 2 bases, and 9 bases lay in between. In DNA form, the CDR3 reads TGTGCCAGCAGCTTAAAAGGGGACCCCTACGAGCAGTACTTC. This translates into CASSLKGDPYEQYF. Filled out from reference TRBV7-3 and TRBJ2-7, the complete variable domain reads GAGVSQTPSNKVTEKGKYVELRCDPISGHTALYWYRQSLGQGPEFLIYFQGTGAADDSGLPNDRFFAVRPEGSVSTLKIQRTERGDSAVYLCASSLKGDPYEQYFGPGTRLTVT.

The chain links TRBV7-9 to TRBJ2-5; possibly TRBD1 for D (5 bases). This CDR3 is 14 amino acids long. The germline V gene encodes CDR1 SEHNR and CDR2 FQNEAQ (reference sequence). With 4 bases removed from V and 5 bases from J, the gap between germline ends came to 14 bases. The CDR3 reads CASSSSSQGETQYF. The CDR3 nucleotides read TGTGCCAGCAGCTCCTCTTCCCAGGGTGAGACCCAGTACTTC.

This clonotype was detected many times. V gene TRBV5-5 combines with J gene TRBJ1-2; no reliable D call. Germline V lookup: CDR1 SGHKS, CDR2 YYEKEE (reference sequence). Trimming took off 2 bases at V and 4 bases at J, with 9 bases between the two ends. The CDR3 consists of 13 residues. The DNA of the CDR3 is TGTGCCAGCAGCTTTCCGGGAGGCTATGGCTACACCTTC. Protein sequence: CASSFPGGYGYTF.

The chain is built from TRBV24-1 and TRBJ2-2; D gene uncertain. CDR1 KGHDR and CDR2 SFDVKD come from the germline V gene. The CDR3 contains 15 residues. With 5 bases removed from V and 5 bases from J, the gap between germline ends came to 14 bases. CDR3 sequence reads: CATSGSGPITGELFF. The CDR3 bases are TGTGCCACCAGTGGATCAGGTCCGATAACCGGGGAGCTGTTTTTT.

The CDR3 bases are TGCGCCAGCAGCGAAATAGCGGGAGGTGGAAATGAGCAGTTCTTC. It encodes CASSEIAGGGNEQFF. The chain carries TRBV5-1 and TRBJ2-1; the match to TRBD2 covers 10 bases. After removal of 4 bases from V and 7 bases from J, the junction contained 8 bases not matched to a gene. The CDR3 contains 15 residues. Germline V gene lookup returns CDR1 SGHRS and CDR2 YFSETQ.

V is TRBV7-9 and J is TRBJ2-7; D is possibly TRBD2 (5 bases). V was clipped by 6 bases and J by 0 bases, with 12 bases between them. The CDR3 has 14 amino acids. CDR1 is SEHNR, CDR2 FQNEAQ, per germline (reference sequence). The CDR3 bases are TGTGCCAGCAGAGCTAGCTCGAGCTCCTACGAGCAGTACTTC. Translating gives CASRASSSSYEQYF. The entire variable domain, with the rest obtained from reference TRBV7-9 and TRBJ2-7, is as follows: DTGVSQNPRHKITKRGQNVTFRCDPISEHNRLYWYRQTLGQGPEFLTYFQNEAQLEKSRLLSDRFSAERPKGSFSTLEIQRTEQGDSAMYLCASRASSSSYEQYFGPGTRLTVT.

V is TRBV24-1 and J is TRBJ2-3; 8 bases are a match to TRBD2. CDR1 KGHDR and CDR2 SFDVKD come from the germline V gene. The CDR3 totals 14 residues. The V and J ends lost 12 bases and 2 bases, in that order; junction bases with no gene match: 9. The DNA for the CDR3 is TGTGCCTCTACTAGCGGAGGATCCACAGATACGCAGTATTTT. It specifies CASTSGGSTDTQYF.

This clonotype was observed at least ten times. This chain joins TRBV12-3 or TRBV12-4 and TRBJ1-1, with D unclear. V lost 4 bases to trimming and J lost 0 bases, with 12 bases between them. The CDR3 has 15 residues. The DNA for the CDR3 is TGTGCCAGCAGTTCCCGGCGACACATGAACACTGAAGCTTTCTTT. Its translation is CASSSRRHMNTEAFF.

This clonotype was seen a handful of times. DNA of the CDR3: TGTGCTTCGTACCCAGGGGGGCCATGGAAAGCTTTCTTT. Translation: CASYPGGPWKAFF. This chain links TRBV2 with TRBJ1-1; 7 bases are shared with TRBD1. CDR3 length: 13 residues. The germline V gene encodes CDR1 SNHLY and CDR2 FYNNEI.

This chain links TRBV7-6 with TRBJ1-1, with TRBD1 identical over 8 bases. Germline-derived CDR1 and CDR2 are SGHVS and FNYEAQ. The CDR3 has 15 residues. J was trimmed by 3 bases and V by 6 bases; bases with no gene match: 9. The CDR3 DNA reads TGTGCCAGCAGTTCGACAGGGGCCACGGACACTGAAGCTTTCTTT. Its translation: CASSSTGATDTEAFF.

This clonotype was observed a few times. This rearrangement joins TRBV10-2 to TRBJ2-5; 10 bases map to TRBD2. The CDR3 covers 15 residues. V shed 5 bases, J shed 1 base, and the junction held 4 bases outside the gene matches. Germline assignment: CDR1 WSHSY and CDR2 SAAADI. The CDR3 spells CASSPGTSVQETQYF. The CDR3 DNA sequence: TGCGCCAGCAGTCCCGGGACTAGCGTCCAAGAGACCCAGTACTTC.

The chain joins TRBV30 to TRBJ1-4; no clear D. The germline V gene has CDR1 GTSNPN and CDR2 SVGIG (reference sequence). Between the trimmed V and J ends, which lost 0 bases and 6 bases, there was a span of 8 bases. This CDR3 has 13 amino acids. As DNA, the CDR3 is TGTGCCTGGAGTGTACGGGGTTATGAAAAACTGTTTTTT. This translates into CAWSVRGYEKLFF.

This clonotype was counted a few times. The genes are TRBV7-2 and TRBJ2-5; TRBD2 aligns across 7 bases. Germline CDR1 SGHTA, CDR2 FQGNSA. Losses at the gene ends were 7 bases for V and 5 bases for J; bases not matched to a gene: 19. The CDR3 has 17 residues. CDR3 sequence: CASTPSTAGTGGETQYF. CDR3 nucleotides: TGTGCCAGCACCCCATCTACTGCAGGGACGGGGGGTGAGACCCAGTACTTC.

The chain links TRBV6-5 to TRBJ1-4; no firm D call. This CDR3 has 16 amino acids. Between the trimmed V and J ends, which lost 2 bases and 0 bases, there was a span of 10 bases. The germline V gene has CDR1 MNHEY and CDR2 SVGAGI. The CDR3 DNA reads as TGTGCCAGCAGTTACGGGCAGTTTGCAACTAATGAAAAACTGTTTTTT. Translated, it gives CASSYGQFATNEKLFF.

This clonotype was found many times. V gene TRBV12-3 or TRBV12-4 combines with J gene TRBJ2-7; 11 bases line up with TRBD1. With V trimmed by 5 bases and J by 1 base, 4 bases remained unmatched. The CDR3 spans 15 residues. The CDR3 region is CASSPGQGGSYEQYF. DNA of the CDR3: TGTGCCAGCAGTCCGGGACAGGGGGGATCCTACGAGCAGTACTTC.